Listed below are T cell receptor beta chains from one sample, sequenced in a study of blood T cell repertoires in COVID-19. Profiling relied on immunoSEQ multiplex PCR, and the TCRdb table lists in-frame clones only, not all of them. The sample carries around 250,000 clones, approximately 77% recorded once. The sequencing sample was made of peripheral blood. These receptors all come from a woman younger than 30 with acute or convalescent COVID-19. The CDR3 runs from the conserved cysteine through the conserved F or W. The order of the fields is V gene, J gene, D gene, clone size, CDR3 DNA, CDR3 protein. The D gene is left open where the match is weak. Clone size is stated in some rows and not others, as once, few, many or a class when expanded.

V gene: TRBV18; J gene: TRBJ1-1; D gene: TRBD1; clone size: -; CDR3 DNA: TGTGCCAGCTCACCTCGGACAGGGGTTCTGGCTGAAGCTTTCTTT; CDR3 protein: CASSPRTGVLAEAFF
V gene: TRBV28; J gene: TRBJ2-6; D gene: -; clone size: -; CDR3 DNA: TGTGCCAGCAGTTTACAGTTCTCTGGGGCCAACGTCCTGACTTTC; CDR3 protein: CASSLQFSGANVLTF
V gene: TRBV19; J gene: TRBJ2-7; D gene: -; clone size: once; CDR3 DNA: TGTGCCAGTAGTATAGACCTACGGGGTTCCTACGAGCAGTACTTC; CDR3 protein: CASSIDLRGSYEQYF
V gene: TRBV7-3; J gene: TRBJ2-1; D gene: TRBD2; clone size: once; CDR3 DNA: TGTGCCAGCAGCTTAGGAAGCGGGAGGAAGAATGAGCAGTTCTTC; CDR3 protein: CASSLGSGRKNEQFF
V gene: TRBV3-1/TRBV3-2; J gene: TRBJ1-2; D gene: -; clone size: -; CDR3 DNA: TGTGCCAGCAGCCTCCTTTCTGGTAGCGACTATGGCTACACCTTC; CDR3 protein: CASSLLSGSDYGYTF
V gene: TRBV7-2; J gene: TRBJ2-7; D gene: TRBD2; clone size: -; CDR3 DNA: TGTGCCAGCAGCAGTAGCGGGGTATCCTACGAGCAGTACTTC; CDR3 protein: CASSSSGVSYEQYF
V gene: TRBV9; J gene: TRBJ2-7; D gene: TRBD1; clone size: -; CDR3 DNA: TGTGCCAGCAGCCTCCGGGACAGGGGCCGGGGTGGCGAGCAGTACTTC; CDR3 protein: CASSLRDRGRGGEQYF
V gene: TRBV19; J gene: TRBJ2-1; D gene: TRBD1; clone size: -; CDR3 DNA: TGTGCCAGTAGTATCCGGGACAGGGTTTTCGATGAGCAGTTCTTC; CDR3 protein: CASSIRDRVFDEQFF
V gene: TRBV19; J gene: TRBJ2-1; D gene: -; clone size: -; CDR3 DNA: TGTGCCAGTAGCCCCACTAGCATCTCCTACAATGAGCAGTTCTTC; CDR3 protein: CASSPTSISYNEQFF
V gene: TRBV7-2; J gene: TRBJ2-2; D gene: -; clone size: -; CDR3 DNA: TGTGCCAGCAGCAATAGGCGCCGGGGACACCCGAAAAACACCGGGGAGCTGTTTTTT; CDR3 protein: CASSNRRRGHPKNTGELFF
V gene: TRBV19; J gene: TRBJ2-1; D gene: TRBD2; clone size: -; CDR3 DNA: TGTGCCAGTAGCTTTATGGGACTACAGTTCTTC; CDR3 protein: CASSFMGLQFF
V gene: TRBV15; J gene: TRBJ1-1; D gene: -; clone size: -; CDR3 DNA: TGTGCCACCAGATACATTCAGAACACTGAAGCTTTCTTT; CDR3 protein: CATRYIQNTEAFF
V gene: TRBV6-6; J gene: TRBJ1-5; D gene: -; clone size: -; CDR3 DNA: TGTGCCAGCACCCTGCGACAGCTTAATCAGCCCCAGCATTTT; CDR3 protein: CASTLRQLNQPQHF
V gene: TRBV28; J gene: TRBJ2-7; D gene: TRBD1; clone size: few; CDR3 DNA: TGTGCCAGCACCCCTACCGGAGACAGGGGGCTCTACGAGCAGTACTTC; CDR3 protein: CASTPTGDRGLYEQYF
V gene: TRBV19; J gene: TRBJ2-3; D gene: TRBD2; clone size: -; CDR3 DNA: TGTGCCAGTAGTCAGCGGGAGGGGGGGGATACGCAGTATTTT; CDR3 protein: CASSQREGGDTQYF
V gene: TRBV5-1; J gene: TRBJ1-2; D gene: TRBD1; clone size: -; CDR3 DNA: TGCGCCAGCAGCTTGGGGGGACAGGGACCCTATGGCTACACCTTC; CDR3 protein: CASSLGGQGPYGYTF
V gene: TRBV28; J gene: TRBJ1-1; D gene: TRBD1; clone size: -; CDR3 DNA: TGTGCCAGCAGTCCCCCGGACAGGGCAGGTGAAGCTTTCTTT; CDR3 protein: CASSPPDRAGEAFF
V gene: TRBV25-1; J gene: TRBJ2-7; D gene: TRBD1; clone size: -; CDR3 DNA: TGTGCCAGCAGTGAGTATCCCCCGGGACAGGACTACTACGAGCAGTACTTC; CDR3 protein: CASSEYPPGQDYYEQYF
V gene: TRBV11-2; J gene: TRBJ2-1; D gene: -; clone size: many; CDR3 DNA: TGTGCCAGCAGCCTACTGGGGGCGCTCTTTGGCAATGAGCAGTTCTTC; CDR3 protein: CASSLLGALFGNEQFF
V gene: TRBV14; J gene: TRBJ1-2; D gene: -; clone size: -; CDR3 DNA: TGTGCCAGCAGCCCCCCCGTGAGAGCTAACTATGGCTACACCTTC; CDR3 protein: CASSPPVRANYGYTF
V gene: TRBV14; J gene: TRBJ1-2; D gene: TRBD1; clone size: -; CDR3 DNA: TGTGCCAGCAGCCAAGATCCGACAGGGTACGGCTACACCTTC; CDR3 protein: CASSQDPTGYGYTF
V gene: TRBV28; J gene: TRBJ2-1; D gene: -; clone size: -; CDR3 DNA: TGTGCCAGCAGTTTGGGGGGGCGGGTCAATGAGCAGTTCTTC; CDR3 protein: CASSLGGRVNEQFF
V gene: TRBV3-1/TRBV3-2; J gene: TRBJ1-5; D gene: -; clone size: once; CDR3 DNA: TGTGCCAGCAGCCACCTCGGGGGCAATCAGCCCCAGCATTTT; CDR3 protein: CASSHLGGNQPQHF
V gene: TRBV7-2; J gene: TRBJ2-5; D gene: -; clone size: -; CDR3 DNA: TGTGCCAGCAGCTTAGTCCCGGGGATAGGAAAAGAGACCCAGTACTTC; CDR3 protein: CASSLVPGIGKETQYF
V gene: TRBV11-2; J gene: TRBJ2-7; D gene: -; clone size: -; CDR3 DNA: TGTGCCAGCAGCTTAGGCGGGATGGGCTCCTACGAGCAGTACTTC; CDR3 protein: CASSLGGMGSYEQYF
V gene: TRBV9; J gene: TRBJ2-5; D gene: -; clone size: once; CDR3 DNA: TGTGCCAGCAGCGTAGACCTAGCAGAAGAGACCCAGTACTTC; CDR3 protein: CASSVDLAEETQYF
V gene: TRBV19; J gene: TRBJ2-5; D gene: -; clone size: -; CDR3 DNA: TGTGCCAGTAGTCCCTCCGCCCCTGCGGAGACCCAGTACTTC; CDR3 protein: CASSPSAPAETQYF
V gene: TRBV30; J gene: TRBJ1-1; D gene: -; clone size: -; CDR3 DNA: TGTGCCTGGAATCAGGGGATGGCTGAAGCTTTCTTT; CDR3 protein: CAWNQGMAEAFF
V gene: TRBV6-2/TRBV6-3; J gene: TRBJ2-1; D gene: TRBD2; clone size: -; CDR3 DNA: TGTGCCAGCAGTCCCCTTGGACTAGCAATGAATGAGCAGTTCTTC; CDR3 protein: CASSPLGLAMNEQFF
V gene: TRBV2; J gene: TRBJ1-1; D gene: TRBD1; clone size: -; CDR3 DNA: TGTGCCAGCAGCGGGACAGGGGGCACTGAAGCTTTCTTT; CDR3 protein: CASSGTGGTEAFF